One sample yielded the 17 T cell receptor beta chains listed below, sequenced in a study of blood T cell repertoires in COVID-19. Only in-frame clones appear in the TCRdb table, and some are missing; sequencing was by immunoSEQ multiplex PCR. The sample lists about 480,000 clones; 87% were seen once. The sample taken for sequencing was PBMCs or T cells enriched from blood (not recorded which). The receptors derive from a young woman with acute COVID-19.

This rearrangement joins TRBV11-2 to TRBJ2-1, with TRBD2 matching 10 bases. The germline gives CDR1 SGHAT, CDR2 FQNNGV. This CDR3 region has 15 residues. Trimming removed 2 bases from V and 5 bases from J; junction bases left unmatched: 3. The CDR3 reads CASSLKRGGNNEQFF. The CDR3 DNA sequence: TGTGCCAGCAGCTTAAAGCGGGGGGGCAACAATGAGCAGTTCTTC.

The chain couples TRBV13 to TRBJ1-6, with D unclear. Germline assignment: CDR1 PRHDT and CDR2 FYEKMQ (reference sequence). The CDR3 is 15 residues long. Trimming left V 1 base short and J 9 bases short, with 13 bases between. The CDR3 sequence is CASSLEPLSSSPLHF. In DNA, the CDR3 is TGTGCCAGCAGCTTAGAGCCCTTATCTAGTTCACCCCTCCACTTT. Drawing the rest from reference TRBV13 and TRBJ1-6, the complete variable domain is AAGVIQSPRHLIKEKRETATLKCYPIPRHDTVYWYQQGPGQDPQFLISFYEKMQSDKGSIPDRFSAQQFSDYHSELNMSSLELGDSALYFCASSLEPLSSSPLHFGNGTRLTVT.

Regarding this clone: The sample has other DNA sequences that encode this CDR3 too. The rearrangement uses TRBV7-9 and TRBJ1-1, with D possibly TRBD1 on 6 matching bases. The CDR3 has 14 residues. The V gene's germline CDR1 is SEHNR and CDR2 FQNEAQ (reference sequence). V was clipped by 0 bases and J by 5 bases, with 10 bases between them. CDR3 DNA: TGTGCCAGCAGCTTAGCACAGGGAAATACTGAAGCTTTCTTT. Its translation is CASSLAQGNTEAFF.

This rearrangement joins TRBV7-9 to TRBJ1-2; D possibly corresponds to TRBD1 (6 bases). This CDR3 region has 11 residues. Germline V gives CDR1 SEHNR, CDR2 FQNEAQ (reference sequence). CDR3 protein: CATGTHYGYTF. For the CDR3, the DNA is TGTGCTACCGGGACACACTATGGCTACACCTTC.

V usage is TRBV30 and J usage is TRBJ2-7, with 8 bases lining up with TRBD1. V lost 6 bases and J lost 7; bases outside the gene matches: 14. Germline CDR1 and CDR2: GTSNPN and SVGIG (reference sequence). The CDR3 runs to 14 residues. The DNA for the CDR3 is TGTGCCTGCGTCCGGACAGGGAAACGTGGGGAGCAGTACTTC. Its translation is CACVRTGKRGEQYF.

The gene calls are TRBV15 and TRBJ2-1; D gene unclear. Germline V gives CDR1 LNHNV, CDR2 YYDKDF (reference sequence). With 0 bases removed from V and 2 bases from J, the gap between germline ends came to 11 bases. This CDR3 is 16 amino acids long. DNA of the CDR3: TGTGCCACCAGCAGAGATCGAAGCCGCCCCTACAATGAGCAGTTCTTC. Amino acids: CATSRDRSRPYNEQFF.

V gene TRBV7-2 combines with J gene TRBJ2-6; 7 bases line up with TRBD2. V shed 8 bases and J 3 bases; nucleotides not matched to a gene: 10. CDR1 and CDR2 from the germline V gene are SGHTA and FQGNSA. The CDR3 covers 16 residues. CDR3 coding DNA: TGTGCCAGCGAAGGGCGGGAGTCTCTTGGGGCCAACGTCCTGACTTTC. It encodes CASEGRESLGANVLTF.

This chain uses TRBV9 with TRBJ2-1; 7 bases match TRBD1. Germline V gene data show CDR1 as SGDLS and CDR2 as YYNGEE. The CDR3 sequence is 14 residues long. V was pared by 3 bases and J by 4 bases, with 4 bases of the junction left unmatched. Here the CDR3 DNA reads TGTGCCAGCAGCGAGAGGACAGGATACAATGAGCAGTTCTTC. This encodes CASSERTGYNEQFF.

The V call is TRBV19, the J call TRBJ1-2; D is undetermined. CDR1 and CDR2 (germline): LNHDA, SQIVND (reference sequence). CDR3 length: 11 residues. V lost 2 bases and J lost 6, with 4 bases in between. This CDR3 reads CASSITDGYTF. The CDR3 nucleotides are TGTGCCAGTAGTATAACGGATGGCTACACCTTC.

The CDR3 region has the DNA TGTGCCAGCAGTACCCTAGCGGGAGGGTGGGAGCAGTTCTTC. Translation gives CASSTLAGGWEQFF. The rearrangement uses TRBV27 and TRBJ2-1, with TRBD2 matching 12 bases. This CDR3 contains 14 residues. With 5 bases clipped from V and 10 bases from J, the junction kept 6 bases outside the gene matches. Germline-derived CDR1 and CDR2 are MNHEY and SMNVEV (reference sequence).

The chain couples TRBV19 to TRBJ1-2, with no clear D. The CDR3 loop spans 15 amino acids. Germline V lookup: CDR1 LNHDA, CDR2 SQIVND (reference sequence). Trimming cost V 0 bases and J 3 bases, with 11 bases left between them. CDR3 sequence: CASSIDDRRDYGYTF. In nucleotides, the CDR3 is TGTGCCAGTAGTATAGATGACCGGAGGGACTATGGCTACACCTTC. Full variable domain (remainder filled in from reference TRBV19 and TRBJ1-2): DGGITQSPKYLFRKEGQNVTLSCEQNLNHDAMYWYRQDPGQGLRLIYYSQIVNDFQKGDIAEGYSVSREKKESFPLTVTSAQKNPTAFYLCASSIDDRRDYGYTFGSGTRLTVV.

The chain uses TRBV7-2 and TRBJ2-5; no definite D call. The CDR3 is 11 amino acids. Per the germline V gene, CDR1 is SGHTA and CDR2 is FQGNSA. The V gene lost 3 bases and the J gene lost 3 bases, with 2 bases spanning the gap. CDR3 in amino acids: CASSFKETQYF. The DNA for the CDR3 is TGTGCCAGCAGCTTTAAAGAGACCCAGTACTTC.

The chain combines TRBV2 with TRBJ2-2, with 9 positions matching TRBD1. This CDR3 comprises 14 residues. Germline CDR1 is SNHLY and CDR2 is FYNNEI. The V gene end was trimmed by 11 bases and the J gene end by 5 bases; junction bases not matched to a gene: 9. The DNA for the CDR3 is TGTGCCGGATCGACAGGGGGGGGGACCGGGGAGCTGTTTTTT. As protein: CAGSTGGGTGELFF. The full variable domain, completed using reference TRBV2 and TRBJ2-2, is EPEVTQTPSHQVTQMGQEVILRCVPISNHLYFYWYRQILGQKVEFLVSFYNNEISEKSEIFDDQFSVERPDGSNFTLKIRSTKLEDSAMYFCAGSTGGGTGELFFGEGSRLTVL.

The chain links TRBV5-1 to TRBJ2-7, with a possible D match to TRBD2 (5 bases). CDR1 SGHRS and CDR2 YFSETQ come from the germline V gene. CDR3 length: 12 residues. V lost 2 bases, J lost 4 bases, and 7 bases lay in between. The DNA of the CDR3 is TGCGCCAGCAGCTTACGGGGATACGAGCAGTACTTC. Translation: CASSLRGYEQYF. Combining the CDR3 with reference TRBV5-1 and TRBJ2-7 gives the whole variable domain KAGVTQTPRYLIKTRGQQVTLSCSPISGHRSVSWYQQTPGQGLQFLFEYFSETQRNKGNFPGRFSGRQFSNSRSEMNVSTLELGDSALYLCASSLRGYEQYFGPGTRLTVT.

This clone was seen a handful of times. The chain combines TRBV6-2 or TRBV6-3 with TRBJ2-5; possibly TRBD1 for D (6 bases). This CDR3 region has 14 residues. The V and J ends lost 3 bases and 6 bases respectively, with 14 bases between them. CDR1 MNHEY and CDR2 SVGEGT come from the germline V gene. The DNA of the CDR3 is TGTGCCAGCAGTTATTCTAGGACAGAAAAGACCCAGTACTTC. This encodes CASSYSRTEKTQYF.

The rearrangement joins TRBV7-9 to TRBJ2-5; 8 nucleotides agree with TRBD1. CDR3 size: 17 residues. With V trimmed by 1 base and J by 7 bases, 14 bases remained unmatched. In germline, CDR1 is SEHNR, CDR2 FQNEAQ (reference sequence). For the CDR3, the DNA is TGTGCCAGCAGCTTAGTGGTCCTGACAGGGGCTCGGGCGACCCAGTACTTC. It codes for CASSLVVLTGARATQYF. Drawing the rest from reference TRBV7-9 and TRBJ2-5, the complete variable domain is DTGVSQNPRHKITKRGQNVTFRCDPISEHNRLYWYRQTLGQGPEFLTYFQNEAQLEKSRLLSDRFSAERPKGSFSTLEIQRTEQGDSAMYLCASSLVVLTGARATQYFGPGTRLLVL.

Here the CDR3 DNA reads TGCGCCAGCAAGCCTTACGCCGATGGAGGCGCTTCGAGCGGGAACACTGAAGCTTTCTTT. Amino acid sequence: CASKPYADGGASSGNTEAFF. V is TRBV4-1 and J is TRBJ1-1, with D hard to call. Germline values: CDR1 MGHRA, CDR2 YSYEKL. V was pared by 7 bases and J by 1 base, with 31 bases between. The CDR3 totals 20 residues.